What follows are 30 T cell receptor beta chains derived from one specimen sequenced in a study of shared clonotypes between healthy human individuals. This table comes from immunoSEQ multiplex PCR, and its TCRdb copy is limited to in-frame clones, with some not included. The sample has some 800,000 clones; 90% to 95% are singletons. Naive CD8 isolation took CD45RO-negative cells positively selected for CCR7 and excluded terminally differentiated effector memory CD45RA+ cells. Input material: naive CD8+ T cells sorted from blood. The receptor source for this set is a young man in good health.

The chain carries TRBV27 and TRBJ1-5, with D possibly matching TRBD1 (5 bases). CDR3 length: 13 residues. Germline assignment: CDR1 MNHEY and CDR2 SMNVEV (reference sequence). Trimming removed 4 bases from V and 6 bases from J, with 10 bases in between. The CDR3 DNA sequence: TGTGCCAGCAGTTGGGGCTGGGGTCAGCCCCAGCATTTT. Protein sequence: CASSWGWGQPQHF.

This clone has only one observation. The V and J genes are TRBV7-9 and TRBJ2-5; D could derive from TRBD1 or TRBD2 (5 bases each). V shed 5 bases and J shed 3 bases, with 13 bases lying between them. Germline CDR1 reads SEHNR; CDR2 reads FQNEAQ (reference sequence). There are 14 residues in the CDR3. CDR3 region: CASSPRDGEETQYF. CDR3 in DNA: TGTGCCAGCAGCCCCCGGGACGGGGAAGAGACCCAGTACTTC. The full variable domain, in which reference TRBV7-9 and TRBJ2-5 provide the parts outside the CDR3, is DTGVSQNPRHKITKRGQNVTFRCDPISEHNRLYWYRQTLGQGPEFLTYFQNEAQLEKSRLLSDRFSAERPKGSFSTLEIQRTEQGDSAMYLCASSPRDGEETQYFGPGTRLLVL.

This clone showed up just a few times. V and J are TRBV7-9 and TRBJ1-1; D gene uncertain. This CDR3 region has 14 residues. Germline loops: CDR1 SEHNR, CDR2 FQNEAQ (reference sequence). V lost 5 bases, J lost 0 bases, and 10 bases lay in between. The CDR3 DNA is TGTGCCAGCAGCCAGGACGGTTTGAACACTGAAGCTTTCTTT. Translating gives CASSQDGLNTEAFF. Filled out from reference TRBV7-9 and TRBJ1-1, the complete variable domain reads DTGVSQNPRHKITKRGQNVTFRCDPISEHNRLYWYRQTLGQGPEFLTYFQNEAQLEKSRLLSDRFSAERPKGSFSTLEIQRTEQGDSAMYLCASSQDGLNTEAFFGQGTRLTVV.

This sequence joins TRBV5-4 and TRBJ2-7, with 9 bases aligning to TRBD1. CDR1 and CDR2 (germline): SGHNT, YYREEE (reference sequence). This CDR3 comprises 17 residues. The junction had 14 bases not matched to a gene; V was cut back by 2 bases and J by 5 bases. In DNA form, the CDR3 reads TGTGCCAGCAGCTTTTCAGGGGGAGGGACAGGGACCCACGAGCAGTACTTC. Translation gives CASSFSGGGTGTHEQYF.

The J gene is TRBJ2-7, the V gene TRBV7-3; 8 bases agree with TRBD1. The germline gives CDR1 SGHTA, CDR2 FQGTGA. Trimming took 5 bases from V and 2 from J; bases not matched to a gene: 5. The CDR3 consists of 14 residues. For the CDR3, the DNA is TGTGCCAGCAGCCCAGGACAGGGTGCCTACGAGCAGTACTTC. This codes for CASSPGQGAYEQYF.

The CDR3 nucleotides read TGTGCCAGCAGCATGGGGACAGGGGGCGCACGTACAGAGACCCAGTACTTC. It translates to CASSMGTGGARTETQYF. The chain combines TRBV21-1 with TRBJ2-5; no check of the table's D call, TRBD1, against the DNA was made. TRBV21-1 is an annotated pseudogene. There are 17 residues in the CDR3.

V is TRBV7-6 and J is TRBJ2-3; D is possibly TRBD1 (7 bases). The CDR3 covers 16 residues. Looked up from germline, CDR1 is SGHVS and CDR2 is FNYEAQ. Trimming removed 6 bases from V and 1 base from J, with 17 bases in between. The CDR3 DNA is TGTGCCAGCAGGTCCCGGGGGACAGTTGGCACAGATACGCAGTATTTT. Residues: CASRSRGTVGTDTQYF.

The chain couples TRBV6-6 to TRBJ2-1; the D gene is possibly TRBD1 (5 bases). The V gene lost 2 bases and the J gene lost 13 bases, with 12 bases spanning the gap. The CDR3 is 12 residues long. The germline gives CDR1 MNHNY, CDR2 SVGAGI (reference sequence). The CDR3 loop reads CASSYGDSHQFF. The DNA for the CDR3 is TGTGCCAGCAGTTACGGAGACAGCCACCAGTTCTTC.

The J gene is TRBJ1-2, the V gene TRBV4-3; 8 bases line up with TRBD1. The CDR3 consists of 14 residues. J lost 2 bases, V lost 6 bases, and 5 bases had no gene match. Looked up from germline, CDR1 is LGHNA and CDR2 is YSLEER. CDR3 residues: CASSSDRGNYGYTF. DNA for the CDR3: TGCGCCAGCAGTTCCGACAGGGGAAACTATGGCTACACCTTC.

The chain uses TRBV15 and TRBJ2-4; D not resolved. Germline CDR1 is LNHNV and CDR2 is YYDKDF (reference sequence). The CDR3 sequence is 13 residues long. The V gene lost 0 bases and the J gene lost 8 bases, with 8 bases spanning the gap. The CDR3 here is CATSRDRWDIQYF. The CDR3 DNA is TGTGCCACCAGCAGAGATCGGTGGGACATTCAGTACTTC.

V is TRBV5-1 and J is TRBJ2-1; 8 nucleotides match TRBD2. Germline loops: CDR1 SGHRS, CDR2 YFSETQ. The J segment lost 0 bases and the V segment lost 5 bases, leaving 10 bases of the junction unmatched. This CDR3 spans 17 amino acids. CDR3 in DNA: TGCGCCAGCAGAATTCCCCCGGGAGGGAGCTCCTACAATGAGCAGTTCTTC. Translated: CASRIPPGGSSYNEQFF.

V and J are TRBV7-8 and TRBJ2-7; D is unclear. Germline CDR1 and CDR2: SGHVS and FQNEAQ. The V end lost 5 bases, the J end lost 3 bases, and 17 bases lay between the germline ends. This CDR3 is built from 15 residues. CDR3 in amino acids: CASSPPVGPNYEQYF. The CDR3 nucleotides read TGTGCCAGCAGCCCGCCAGTAGGCCCAAACTACGAGCAGTACTTC.

The gene calls are TRBV9 and TRBJ2-1; 13 bases agree with TRBD2. J lost 8 bases, V lost 3 bases, and 8 bases had no gene match. The CDR3 loop spans 16 amino acids. CDR1 and CDR2 (germline): SGDLS, YYNGEE. CDR3 sequence (DNA): TGTGCCAGCAGCGCCCGACTAGCGGGAGGTGTGTATGAGCAGTTCTTC. It is translated as CASSARLAGGVYEQFF.

V usage is TRBV30 and J usage is TRBJ2-4; D is unresolved. The CDR3 sequence is 13 residues long. V lost 2 bases and J lost 0, with 5 bases in between. Looked up from germline, CDR1 is GTSNPN and CDR2 is SVGIG (reference sequence). Here the CDR3 reads CAWSTLAKNIQYF. The CDR3, as DNA: TGTGCCTGGAGTACCCTAGCCAAAAACATTCAGTACTTC.

The gene calls are TRBV29-1 and TRBJ1-2; no clear D. The CDR3 has 14 amino acids. Trimming stripped 6 bases from V and 3 bases from J, with 17 bases between. The V gene's germline CDR1 is SQVTM and CDR2 ANQGSEA. In DNA form, the CDR3 reads TGCAGCGTCTTAACTCCTAACGGGGACTATGGCTACACCTTC. Residues: CSVLTPNGDYGYTF.

V gene TRBV7-9 combines with J gene TRBJ1-2; 8 bases are a match to TRBD1. J was trimmed by 6 bases and V by 5 bases; bases with no gene match: 11. CDR3 size: 15 residues. CDR1 is SEHNR and CDR2 is FQNEAQ in the germline V gene (reference sequence). The CDR3 is CASSGDQGARDGYTF. As DNA, the CDR3 is TGTGCCAGCAGCGGCGATCAGGGGGCGCGAGATGGCTACACCTTC.

Of note for this clone: This sample also contains other DNA sequences that code for the same CDR3. The chain has TRBV27 and TRBJ2-7; unclear D gene. This CDR3 is 13 amino acids long. V shed 2 bases and J shed 0 bases, with 5 bases lying between them. Germline CDR1 and CDR2: MNHEY and SMNVEV (reference sequence). The CDR3 coding sequence is TGTGCCAGCAGTTTAGGCAACTCCTACGAGCAGTACTTC. It specifies CASSLGNSYEQYF.

V is TRBV7-6 and J is TRBJ2-5; 8 bases align to TRBD2. After removal of 1 base from V and 5 bases from J, the junction contained 6 bases not matched to a gene. This CDR3 has 15 amino acids. Germline V gives CDR1 SGHVS, CDR2 FNYEAQ. CDR3 sequence: CASSLGAGVGETQYF. CDR3 DNA: TGTGCCAGCAGCTTAGGAGCGGGAGTCGGGGAGACCCAGTACTTC.

The rearrangement joins TRBV5-4 to TRBJ1-1; D perhaps matches TRBD1 (5 bases). Germline lookup yields CDR1 SGHNT and CDR2 YYREEE (reference sequence). V gave up 4 bases and J gave up 4 bases, with 5 bases separating them. This CDR3 is built from 11 residues. The CDR3 protein is CASSTGTEAFF. DNA of the CDR3: TGTGCCAGCAGCACAGGCACTGAAGCTTTCTTT.

Of note for this clone: The sample carries other DNA sequences with the same CDR3. In DNA, the CDR3 is TGCGCCAGCAGCCAAGCCGGCGGGGACTACAATGAGCAGTTCTTC. Protein product: CASSQAGGDYNEQFF. The V gene is TRBV4-1, the J gene TRBJ2-1; possibly TRBD2 for D (6 bases). CDR1 and CDR2 (germline): MGHRA, YSYEKL. Trimming shortened V by 1 base and J by 3 bases, and 10 bases separated the two germline ends. CDR3 length: 15 residues.

The V call is TRBV5-6, the J call TRBJ1-1; a weak D match, TRBD1 (6 bases). The CDR3 has 17 amino acids. CDR1 is SGHDT and CDR2 is YYEEEE in the germline V gene. Trimming shortened V by 3 bases and J by 1 base, and 19 bases separated the two germline ends. CDR3 in amino acids: CASSSSTTGGANTEAFF. In nucleotides, the CDR3 is TGTGCCAGCAGCTCGTCTACGACCGGGGGCGCGAACACTGAAGCTTTCTTT.

The chain recombines TRBV4-1 with TRBJ1-4, with D perhaps matching TRBD1 (5 bases). There are 16 residues in the CDR3. Germline CDR1 is MGHRA and CDR2 is YSYEKL. V lost 4 bases, J lost 6 bases, and 18 bases lay in between. CDR3 sequence (DNA): TGCGCCAGCAGCCCTACCCCACAGGAGAAAGATGAAAAACTGTTTTTT. It translates to CASSPTPQEKDEKLFF.

The count of this clone is one. V gene TRBV10-1 combines with J gene TRBJ2-2, with 7 bases that match TRBD2. Trimming cost V 6 bases and J 0 bases; bases outside gene matches: 7. This CDR3 spans 16 amino acids. Germline assignment: CDR1 WNHNN and CDR2 SYGVQD (reference sequence). The CDR3 nucleotides read TGCGCCAGCAGCCCGATCGGGGGGACGAACACCGGGGAGCTGTTTTTT. Its translation: CASSPIGGTNTGELFF.

The chain employs TRBV27 and TRBJ1-3; D is unresolved. The CDR3 sequence is 15 residues long. CDR1 and CDR2 from the germline V gene are MNHEY and SMNVEV (reference sequence). V shed 6 bases and J shed 0 bases, with 12 bases lying between them. The CDR3 coding sequence is TGTGCCAGCAGCCCGGACGGAGGCTCTGGAAACACCATATATTTT. It encodes CASSPDGGSGNTIYF.

This chain joins TRBV27 and TRBJ1-5; D is ambiguous. The CDR3 runs to 13 residues. Between the trimmed V and J ends, which lost 6 bases and 4 bases, there was a span of 10 bases. Germline-derived CDR1 and CDR2 are MNHEY and SMNVEV (reference sequence). CDR3 nucleotides: TGTGCCAGCAGGCGGGCCCGAAATCAGCCCCAGCATTTT. Translated, it gives CASRRARNQPQHF.

The chain combines TRBV28 with TRBJ2-7; D call uncertain. Germline V lookup: CDR1 MDHEN, CDR2 SYDVKM. The V end was cut by 8 bases, the J end by 5 bases, with 16 bases between. This CDR3 has 13 amino acids. DNA of the CDR3: TGTGCCAGCCTGGAGCCCCGGTTTGACGAGCAGTACTTC. It yields the protein CASLEPRFDEQYF. The full variable domain, with the rest looked up from reference TRBV28 and TRBJ2-7, is DVKVTQSSRYLVKRTGEKVFLECVQDMDHENMFWYRQDPGLGLRLIYFSYDVKMKEKGDIPEGYSVSREKKERFSLILESASTNQTSMYLCASLEPRFDEQYFGPGTRLTVT.

The V call is TRBV25-1, the J call TRBJ1-2; possibly TRBD1 for D (5 bases). Trimming shortened V by 3 bases and J by 4 bases, and 18 bases separated the two germline ends. Germline V lookup: CDR1 MGHDK, CDR2 SYGVNS. The CDR3 runs 16 residues. The CDR3 sequence is CASSDLGPNFPYGYTF. In DNA, the CDR3 is TGTGCCAGCAGTGACCTGGGACCAAATTTCCCCTATGGCTACACCTTC.

This chain connects TRBV6-1 to TRBJ2-1; D gene unclear. The CDR3 runs 15 residues. Between the trimmed V and J ends, which lost 4 bases and 4 bases, there was a span of 14 bases. From germline, CDR1 is MNHNS and CDR2 SASEGT. CDR3 DNA: TGTGCCAGCAGTGGGCTAGGGCCAGCTTACAATGAGCAGTTCTTC. Translated: CASSGLGPAYNEQFF.

Concerning this clone: Other DNA sequences within the sample encode an identical CDR3. The chain joins TRBV27 to TRBJ2-2, with D unclear. CDR1 MNHEY and CDR2 SMNVEV come from the germline V gene (reference sequence). V was pared by 6 bases and J by 1 base, with 6 bases between. CDR3 size: 13 residues. CDR3 loop: CASSYLNTGELFF. In nucleotides, the CDR3 is TGTGCCAGCAGCTACCTGAACACCGGGGAGCTGTTTTTT.

J is TRBJ1-4 and V is TRBV10-3, with D possibly TRBD1 on 6 matching bases. V lost 2 bases, J lost 7 bases, and 17 bases lay in between. This CDR3 is built from 16 residues. Germline CDR1 ENHRY, CDR2 SYGVKD. DNA of the CDR3: TGTGCCATCAGTGAGGGCACAGGGATAGAAGGTGAAAAACTGTTTTTT. Encoded protein: CAISEGTGIEGEKLFF.